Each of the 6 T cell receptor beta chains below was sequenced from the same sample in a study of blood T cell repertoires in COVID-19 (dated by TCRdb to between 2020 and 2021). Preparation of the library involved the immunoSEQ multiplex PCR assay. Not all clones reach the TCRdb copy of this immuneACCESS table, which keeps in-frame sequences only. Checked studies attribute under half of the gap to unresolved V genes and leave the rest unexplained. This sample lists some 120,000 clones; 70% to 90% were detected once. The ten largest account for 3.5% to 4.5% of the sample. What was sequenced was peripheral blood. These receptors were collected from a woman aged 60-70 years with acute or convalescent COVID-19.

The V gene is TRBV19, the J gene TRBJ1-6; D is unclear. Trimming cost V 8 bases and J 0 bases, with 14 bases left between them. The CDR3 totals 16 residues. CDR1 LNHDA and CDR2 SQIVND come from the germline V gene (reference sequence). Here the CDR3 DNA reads TGTGCCAGTCAAGTGTTTGATAGCTCCTATAATTCACCCCTCCACTTT. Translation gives CASQVFDSSYNSPLHF.

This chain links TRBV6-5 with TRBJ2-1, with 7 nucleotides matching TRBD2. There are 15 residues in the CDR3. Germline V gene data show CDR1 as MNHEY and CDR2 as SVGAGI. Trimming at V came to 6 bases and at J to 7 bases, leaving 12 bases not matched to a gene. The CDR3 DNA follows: TGTGCCAGCAGGACCGGGGGGATCGGGCGAAATGAGCAGTTCTTC. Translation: CASRTGGIGRNEQFF.

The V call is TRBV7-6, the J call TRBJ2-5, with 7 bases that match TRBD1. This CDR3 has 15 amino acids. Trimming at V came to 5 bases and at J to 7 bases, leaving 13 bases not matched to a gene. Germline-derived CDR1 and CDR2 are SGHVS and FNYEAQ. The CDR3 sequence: CASSNRQGRTGTQYF. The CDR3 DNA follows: TGTGCCAGCAGCAACAGACAGGGTAGGACTGGGACCCAGTACTTC.

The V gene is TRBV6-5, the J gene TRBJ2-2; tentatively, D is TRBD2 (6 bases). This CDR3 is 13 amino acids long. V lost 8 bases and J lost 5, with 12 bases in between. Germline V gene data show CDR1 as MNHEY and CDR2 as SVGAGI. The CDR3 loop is CASALAFTGELFF. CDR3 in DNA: TGTGCCAGCGCCCTAGCGTTTACCGGGGAGCTGTTTTTT.

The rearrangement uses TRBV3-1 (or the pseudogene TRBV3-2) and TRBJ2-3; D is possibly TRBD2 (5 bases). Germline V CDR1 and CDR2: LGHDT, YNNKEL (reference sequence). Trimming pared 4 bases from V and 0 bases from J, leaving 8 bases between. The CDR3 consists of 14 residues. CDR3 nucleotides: TGTGCCAGCAGCCCTAGCAGCAGCACAGATACGCAGTATTTT. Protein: CASSPSSSTDTQYF.

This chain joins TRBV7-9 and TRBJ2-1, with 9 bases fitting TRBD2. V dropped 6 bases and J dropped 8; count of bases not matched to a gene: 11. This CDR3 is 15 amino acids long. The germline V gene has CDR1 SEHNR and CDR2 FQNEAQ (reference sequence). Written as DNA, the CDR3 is TGTGCCAGCAGGGGAGGACTAGCGAAAGGCTATGAGCAGTTCTTC. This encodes CASRGGLAKGYEQFF.